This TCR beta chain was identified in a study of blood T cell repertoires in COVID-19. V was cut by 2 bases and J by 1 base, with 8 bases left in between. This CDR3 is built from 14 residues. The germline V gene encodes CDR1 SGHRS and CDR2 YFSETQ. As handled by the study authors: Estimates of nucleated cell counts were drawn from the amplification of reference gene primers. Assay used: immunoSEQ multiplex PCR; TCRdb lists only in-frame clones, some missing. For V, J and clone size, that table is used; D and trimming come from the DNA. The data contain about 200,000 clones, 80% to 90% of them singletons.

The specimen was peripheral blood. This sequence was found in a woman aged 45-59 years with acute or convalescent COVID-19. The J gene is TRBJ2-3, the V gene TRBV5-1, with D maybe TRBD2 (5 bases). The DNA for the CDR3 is TGCGCCAGCAGCTTCGGTAGCGGCACAGATACGCAGTATTTT. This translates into CASSFGSGTDTQYF. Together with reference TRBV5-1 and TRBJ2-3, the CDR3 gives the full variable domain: KAGVTQTPRYLIKTRGQQVTLSCSPISGHRSVSWYQQTPGQGLQFLFEYFSETQRNKGNFPGRFSGRQFSNSRSEMNVSTLELGDSALYLCASSFGSGTDTQYFGPGTRLTVL.